These 30 T cell receptor beta chains were sequenced from one sample in a study of T-cell memory formation after mild COVID-19. TCRdb ran MiXCR on the 5' RACE reads and lists one entry per CDR3 protein. Of hundreds of thousands of distinct CDR3 sequences in the sample, roughly 18% were seen once. The sequencing input was PBMCs or a T cell subset sorted from them (not recorded which). The receptors shown here come from a man aged 18-30 years who had mild COVID-19 (a few samples of this study predate the infection). Cell type and time point are not known.

The V call is TRBV12-3 or TRBV12-4, the J call TRBJ1-5, with 9 bases identical to TRBD1. The trim removed 5 bases at V and 6 bases at J, leaving 11 bases unmatched. CDR3 length equals 16 residues. Here the CDR3 reads CASSVKQGARSQPQHF. For the CDR3, the DNA is TGTGCCAGCAGTGTCAAACAGGGGGCGCGAAGTCAGCCCCAGCATTTT.

This clonotype was observed a handful of times. J is TRBJ2-1 and V is TRBV2, with D hard to call. The V end lost 8 bases, the J end lost 5 bases, and 13 bases lay between the germline ends. CDR1 and CDR2 from the germline V gene are SNHLY and FYNNEI. CDR3 length: 13 residues. The CDR3 DNA reads TGTGCCAGCGCCCAGGAACATAACAATGAGCAGTTCTTC. It translates to CASAQEHNNEQFF. Using reference TRBV2 and TRBJ2-1 for the parts outside the CDR3, the full variable domain is EPEVTQTPSHQVTQMGQEVILRCVPISNHLYFYWYRQILGQKVEFLVSFYNNEISEKSEIFDDQFSVERPDGSNFTLKIRSTKLEDSAMYFCASAQEHNNEQFFGPGTRLTVL.

The gene calls are TRBV2 and TRBJ1-1; weak D call: TRBD1 (6 bases). The CDR3 consists of 14 residues. Germline V lookup: CDR1 SNHLY, CDR2 FYNNEI. Trimming left V 4 bases short and J 3 bases short, with 12 bases between. The DNA for the CDR3 is TGTGCCAGCAGTGTTGGGGGCGTCGACACTGAAGCTTTCTTT. Translated: CASSVGGVDTEAFF.

The V and J genes are TRBV5-5 and TRBJ2-5; tentatively, D is TRBD1 (6 bases). Trimming left V 4 bases short and J 0 bases short, with 13 bases between. Looked up from germline, CDR1 is SGHKS and CDR2 is YYEKEE (reference sequence). This CDR3 is built from 15 residues. The CDR3 DNA is TGTGCCAGCAGCGCGAGGACAGTCAACCAAGAGACCCAGTACTTC. It translates to CASSARTVNQETQYF.

The sample holds a few counts of this clonotype. V usage is TRBV27 and J usage is TRBJ2-5; a possible D gene is TRBD2 (6 bases). Trimming left V 2 bases short and J 3 bases short, with 7 bases between. The CDR3 is 13 residues long. The germline V gene has CDR1 MNHEY and CDR2 SMNVEV (reference sequence). CDR3 region: CASSLQREETQYF. The DNA for the CDR3 is TGTGCCAGCAGTTTACAGCGGGAAGAGACCCAGTACTTC.

The chain carries TRBV7-3 and TRBJ2-3; possibly TRBD1 or TRBD2 for D (5 bases each). CDR3 size: 15 residues. Germline CDR1 reads SGHTA; CDR2 reads FQGTGA. Trimming took 2 bases from V and 3 from J, leaving 12 bases between them. CDR3 bases: TGTGCCAGCAGCTTATTCGGGGCACGGACAGATACGCAGTATTTT. As protein: CASSLFGARTDTQYF.

The gene calls are TRBV10-3 and TRBJ2-7; D is possibly TRBD1 (5 bases). With 1 base removed from V and 5 bases from J, the gap between germline ends came to 6 bases. CDR1 and CDR2 (germline): ENHRY, SYGVKD. This CDR3 is 12 amino acids long. The CDR3 is CAISELGDEQYF. Written as DNA, the CDR3 is TGTGCCATCAGTGAGTTAGGGGACGAGCAGTACTTC.

This clonotype has a count of ten or more. The chain employs TRBV4-1 and TRBJ2-2; a weak D match, TRBD1 (6 bases). CDR1 is MGHRA, CDR2 YSYEKL, per germline. V lost 0 bases, J lost 3 bases, and 11 bases lay in between. The CDR3 spans 16 residues. For the CDR3, the DNA is TGCGCCAGCAGCCAAGAGGGGGCCGGGGACACCGGGGAGCTGTTTTTT. Protein product: CASSQEGAGDTGELFF.

There are a few counts of this clonotype. J is TRBJ2-7 and V is TRBV12-3 or TRBV12-4, with TRBD1 matching 9 bases. V shed 5 bases and J 6 bases; nucleotides not matched to a gene: 5. The CDR3 consists of 13 residues. As DNA, the CDR3 is TGTGCCAGCAGTCTACAGGGGGCTGTCGAGCAGTACTTC. It specifies CASSLQGAVEQYF.

This clonotype was detected only a few times. This chain joins TRBV27 and TRBJ2-5, with 14 bases identical to TRBD2. Germline CDR1 and CDR2: MNHEY and SMNVEV (reference sequence). CDR3 size: 16 residues. With V trimmed by 5 bases and J by 5 bases, 7 bases remained unmatched. This CDR3 reads CASSPWTSGGSETQYF. DNA of the CDR3: TGTGCCAGCAGTCCCTGGACTAGCGGGGGGTCGGAGACCCAGTACTTC.

The chain carries TRBV25-1 and TRBJ1-5; a possible D gene is TRBD1 (5 bases). The CDR3 consists of 13 residues. V lost 9 bases and J 4 bases, leaving 13 bases between the germline ends. From germline, CDR1 is MGHDK and CDR2 SYGVNS. CDR3 in DNA: TGTGCCAGGTCGGGGCGCCGAAATCAGCCCCAGCATTTT. This gives the protein CARSGRRNQPQHF.

Written as DNA, the CDR3 is TGTGCCAGCAGTGACAGGTCCGAGACCGGGGAGCTGTTTTTT. It yields the protein CASSDRSETGELFF. The chain recombines TRBV2 with TRBJ2-2, with D uncertain. The germline gives CDR1 SNHLY, CDR2 FYNNEI. Trimming took off 3 bases at V and 5 bases at J, with 10 bases between the two ends. This CDR3 has 14 amino acids.

The gene calls are TRBV7-9 and TRBJ1-1; D not certain. Trimming cost V 1 base and J 1 base, with 7 bases left between them. Germline CDR1 SEHNR, CDR2 FQNEAQ (reference sequence). The CDR3 is made up of 14 amino acids. The CDR3 region has the DNA TGTGCCAGCAGCTTAGATATGGGGAACACTGAAGCTTTCTTT. This codes for CASSLDMGNTEAFF.

This clonotype was recorded at least ten times. This rearrangement joins TRBV5-1 to TRBJ2-5; D possibly corresponds to TRBD2 (5 bases). CDR1 is SGHRS, CDR2 YFSETQ, per germline. The CDR3 has 16 residues. Trimming shortened V by 5 bases and J by 2 bases, and 19 bases separated the two germline ends. This CDR3 reads CASSSQAAAAQETQYF. Here the CDR3 DNA reads TGCGCCAGCAGTTCTCAAGCGGCAGCGGCTCAAGAGACCCAGTACTTC. The full variable domain, rest sourced from reference TRBV5-1 and TRBJ2-5, is KAGVTQTPRYLIKTRGQQVTLSCSPISGHRSVSWYQQTPGQGLQFLFEYFSETQRNKGNFPGRFSGRQFSNSRSEMNVSTLELGDSALYLCASSSQAAAAQETQYFGPGTRLLVL.

The J gene is TRBJ2-1, the V gene TRBV6-4; D gene unclear. Germline loops: CDR1 MRHNA, CDR2 SNTAGT. CDR3 size: 13 residues. V lost 5 bases and J 12 bases, leaving 17 bases between the germline ends. The CDR3 sequence: CASSNLQTSRQFF. The CDR3 DNA is TGTGCCAGCAGTAACTTACAGACGTCAAGGCAGTTCTTC.

The chain carries TRBV7-9 and TRBJ2-5; 7 bases are a match to TRBD1. Germline loops: CDR1 SEHNR, CDR2 FQNEAQ (reference sequence). The CDR3 runs to 16 residues. The J segment lost 0 bases and the V segment lost 5 bases, leaving 9 bases of the junction unmatched. The CDR3 sequence is CASSARTGTDQETQYF. DNA of the CDR3: TGTGCCAGCAGCGCGAGAACTGGGACAGACCAAGAGACCCAGTACTTC.

There are a few counts of this clonotype. The gene calls are TRBV4-1 and TRBJ2-7, with 7 bases lining up with TRBD1. Germline values: CDR1 MGHRA, CDR2 YSYEKL. V trimming: 2 bases; J trimming: 7 bases; junction bases outside the gene matches: 5. The CDR3 spans 13 residues. The CDR3 region is CASSQKTGWEQYV. CDR3 sequence (DNA): TGCGCCAGCAGCCAAAAGACAGGGTGGGAGCAGTACGTC.

This clonotype was observed a handful of times. CDR3 DNA sequence: TGCGCCAGCAGCTTAACTCCGGGTGGCGAAAAACTGTTTTTT. Amino acid sequence: CASSLTPGGEKLFF. The rearrangement uses TRBV5-1 and TRBJ1-4; D ambiguous. CDR3 length: 14 amino acids. V lost 2 bases and J 8 bases, leaving 13 bases between the germline ends. Looked up from germline, CDR1 is SGHRS and CDR2 is YFSETQ.

This clonotype appeared a few times. J is TRBJ2-1 and V is TRBV20-1; TRBD2 is a possible D gene (6 bases). CDR3 length: 14 amino acids. Germline V gene lookup returns CDR1 DFQATT and CDR2 SNEGSKA (reference sequence). Trimming removed 3 bases from V and 3 bases from J, with 12 bases in between. Written as DNA, the CDR3 is TGCAGTGCTAGCCCCGGGAGCTACTACAATGAGCAGTTCTTC. The encoded protein is CSASPGSYYNEQFF.

This clonotype was found a few times. The chain uses TRBV6-2 or TRBV6-3 and TRBJ2-3, with a weak D call TRBD2 (7 bases). There are 15 residues in the CDR3. Trimming pared 10 bases from V and 0 bases from J, leaving 17 bases between. The germline CDR1 and CDR2 sequences are MNHEY and SVGEGT. The CDR3 reads CATKGGLLSTDTQYF. The CDR3 DNA follows: TGTGCCACCAAGGGGGGGCTCCTAAGCACAGATACGCAGTATTTT.

The chain combines TRBV28 with TRBJ2-7; TRBD1 is a possible D gene (8 bases). Germline loops: CDR1 MDHEN, CDR2 SYDVKM. Trimming stripped 6 bases from V and 2 bases from J, with 11 bases between. The CDR3 has 13 residues. This CDR3 is CASSTGGAYEQYF. The CDR3 DNA reads TGTGCCAGCAGCACAGGGGGGGCCTACGAGCAGTACTTC.

This clonotype showed up just a few times. The chain is built from TRBV20-1 and TRBJ2-3; D perhaps matches TRBD2 (5 bases). Trimming took off 6 bases at V and 6 bases at J, with 7 bases between the two ends. The CDR3 runs to 10 residues. Germline-derived CDR1 and CDR2 are DFQATT and SNEGSKA (reference sequence). The CDR3 bases are TGCAGTGCCACGGGGGATACGCAGTATTTT. It specifies CSATGDTQYF.

J is TRBJ1-3 and V is TRBV20-1; maybe TRBD1 (6 bases). Trimming removed 1 base from V and 0 bases from J, with 13 bases in between. Germline V gives CDR1 DFQATT, CDR2 SNEGSKA (reference sequence). There are 16 residues in the CDR3. The CDR3 DNA reads TGCAGTGCTAGAGGGGAGTGGGGGCCCTCTGGAAACACCATATATTTT. It encodes CSARGEWGPSGNTIYF.

The chain is built from TRBV6-1 and TRBJ1-5; D remains ambiguous. Germline values: CDR1 MNHNS, CDR2 SASEGT. The CDR3 sequence is 13 residues long. Trimming cost V 7 bases and J 1 base, with 8 bases left between them. The chain's CDR3 is CASKVDSNQPQHF. The CDR3, as DNA: TGTGCCAGCAAAGTAGACAGCAATCAGCCCCAGCATTTT.

The gene calls are TRBV7-9 and TRBJ2-7; the match to TRBD2 covers 7 bases. This CDR3 contains 17 residues. V shed 3 bases and J 5 bases; nucleotides not matched to a gene: 16. The germline V gene encodes CDR1 SEHNR and CDR2 FQNEAQ (reference sequence). In DNA form, the CDR3 reads TGTGCCAGCAGCTTTCCCGGCCAGGGAGGGTTTCGAAACGAGCAGTACTTC. This translates into CASSFPGQGGFRNEQYF.

There are a few counts of this clonotype. The chain joins TRBV28 to TRBJ1-5, with TRBD1 matching over 8 bases. This CDR3 has 16 amino acids. V lost 4 bases, J lost 7 bases, and 12 bases stayed unmatched. Looked up from germline, CDR1 is MDHEN and CDR2 is SYDVKM. CDR3 in amino acids: CASSSPDRGGRQPQHF. In nucleotides, the CDR3 is TGTGCCAGCAGTTCTCCCGACAGGGGCGGACGGCAGCCCCAGCATTTT.

In its sample, this clonotype was seen once. This chain uses TRBV7-2 with TRBJ1-1; possibly TRBD1 for D (5 bases). V lost 5 bases to trimming and J lost 4 bases, with 14 bases between them. Germline V gene data show CDR1 as SGHTA and CDR2 as FQGNSA. There are 14 residues in the CDR3. The CDR3 DNA reads TGTGCCAGCAGCCCAGCGGGGCCTGGCACTGAAGCTTTCTTT. Amino acid sequence: CASSPAGPGTEAFF.

This clonotype has just a few counts. This chain uses TRBV10-2 with TRBJ2-3, with D perhaps matching TRBD2 (6 bases). Germline V gene sequence: CDR1 WSHSY, CDR2 SAAADI. V was clipped by 6 bases and J by 2 bases, with 12 bases between them. This CDR3 has 14 amino acids. CDR3 loop: CASRLGLLTDTQYF. In DNA, the CDR3 is TGCGCCAGCAGGCTGGGACTCCTCACAGATACGCAGTATTTT.

This chain joins TRBV4-1 and TRBJ1-1; D call uncertain. Germline V gene sequence: CDR1 MGHRA, CDR2 YSYEKL. Trimming left V 0 bases short and J 0 bases short, with 14 bases between. The CDR3 has 17 amino acids. This chain's CDR3 is CASSQESAGRMNTEAFF. The CDR3 nucleotides are TGCGCCAGCAGCCAAGAATCTGCAGGACGAATGAACACTGAAGCTTTCTTT.

The V gene is TRBV6-6, the J gene TRBJ2-1; 7 nucleotides line up with TRBD1. The germline V gene encodes CDR1 MNHNY and CDR2 SVGAGI (reference sequence). The CDR3 sequence is 14 residues long. V was clipped by 0 bases and J by 8 bases; unmatched bases: 4. This CDR3 reads CASSYSQGVYEQFF. The CDR3 nucleotides are TGTGCCAGCAGTTACTCGCAGGGGGTTTATGAGCAGTTCTTC.